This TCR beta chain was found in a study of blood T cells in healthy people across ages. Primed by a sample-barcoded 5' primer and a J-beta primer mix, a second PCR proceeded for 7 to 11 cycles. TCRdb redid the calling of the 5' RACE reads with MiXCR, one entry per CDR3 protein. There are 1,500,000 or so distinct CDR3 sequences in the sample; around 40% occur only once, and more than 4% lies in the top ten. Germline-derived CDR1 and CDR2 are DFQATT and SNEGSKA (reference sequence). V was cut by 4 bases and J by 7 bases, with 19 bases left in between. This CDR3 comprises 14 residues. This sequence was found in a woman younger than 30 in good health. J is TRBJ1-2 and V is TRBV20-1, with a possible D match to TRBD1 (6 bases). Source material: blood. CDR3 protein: CSANSAGVLGGYTF. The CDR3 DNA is TGCAGTGCTAACAGCGCAGGGGTCTTAGGTGGCTACACCTTC.